This T cell receptor (beta chain) was recorded in a study of blood T cell repertoires in COVID-19. The CDR3 has 20 residues. CDR1 and CDR2 (germline): MGHRA, YSYEKL. Trimming at V came to 3 bases and at J to 2 bases, leaving 21 bases not matched to a gene. Only in-frame clones appear in the TCRdb table, and some are missing; sequencing was by immunoSEQ multiplex PCR. In the table there are roughly 100,000 clones, roughly 87% of which are singletons. The sequenced sample consisted of peripheral blood. This receptor was identified in a human donor in a cohort sampled during active COVID-19. The chain uses TRBV4-1 and TRBJ2-7; 8 bases align to TRBD2. Written as DNA, the CDR3 is TGCGCCAGCAGCCAGCGTTACTCGGGAACGGGAGGGCCCCTACCCTACGAGCAGTACTTC. Amino acid sequence: CASSQRYSGTGGPLPYEQYF.